A single sample gave rise to the 10 T cell receptor beta chains below, sequenced in a study of cytomegalovirus exposure and HLA in healthy donors. PCR amplification relied on 60 Vbeta primers (plus 13 Jbeta primers). Profiling relied on immunoSEQ multiplex PCR, and the TCRdb table lists in-frame clones only, not all of them. The sample yields 90,000 to 150,000 clones, 55% to 65% seen once. The sequenced sample consisted of PBMCs. These receptor sequences come from a man aged 40-50 years in good health and CMV-seropositive.

A few counts support this clone. This sequence joins TRBV7-8 and TRBJ1-1; D gene uncertain. Trimming took 1 base from V and 1 from J, leaving 4 bases between them. The CDR3 covers 13 residues. The germline CDR1 and CDR2 sequences are SGHVS and FQNEAQ. The CDR3 DNA sequence: TGTGCCAGCAGCTTAGGCAGGAACACTGAAGCTTTCTTT. Translating gives CASSLGRNTEAFF.

This clone was counted a single time. This chain links TRBV27 with TRBJ1-6; TRBD1 matches at 9 bases. Per the germline V gene, CDR1 is MNHEY and CDR2 is SMNVEV (reference sequence). V shed 6 bases and J 0 bases; nucleotides not matched to a gene: 18. The CDR3 extends over 21 amino acids. The CDR3 protein is CASSFSRDRAWEASYNSPLHF. The CDR3 DNA follows: TGTGCCAGCAGCTTTTCCCGGGACAGGGCTTGGGAGGCCTCCTATAATTCACCCCTCCACTTT.

CDR3 loop: CASSFGVQAGSHSPLHF. The CDR3, as DNA: TGTGCCAGCAGTTTCGGTGTCCAGGCAGGCTCGCATTCACCCCTCCACTTT. The genes are TRBV27 and TRBJ1-6; no clear D gene. The V end lost 3 bases, the J end lost 8 bases, and 20 bases lay between the germline ends. The CDR3 contains 17 residues. Germline lookup yields CDR1 MNHEY and CDR2 SMNVEV (reference sequence).

The chain employs TRBV19 and TRBJ2-2; D perhaps matches TRBD1 (5 bases). Trimming removed 4 bases from V and 1 base from J, with 16 bases in between. Germline loops: CDR1 LNHDA, CDR2 SQIVND (reference sequence). The CDR3 length is 17 residues. CDR3 nucleotides: TGTGCCAGTAGTAGACTCTACTCAGGGTTGAACACCGGGGAGCTGTTTTTT. Translation gives CASSRLYSGLNTGELFF.

The chain combines TRBV6-1 with TRBJ1-1, with a possible D match to TRBD1 (6 bases). The CDR3 has 15 residues. The ends were cut back, 4 bases at V and 2 bases at J, with 14 bases in the middle. Germline V gene lookup returns CDR1 MNHNS and CDR2 SASEGT. CDR3 loop: CASSGGGGSNTEAFF. The CDR3 DNA follows: TGTGCCAGCAGTGGGGGGGGCGGGAGCAACACTGAAGCTTTCTTT.

Regarding this clone: Different DNA sequences within this sample yield the same CDR3. The V call is TRBV4-2, the J call TRBJ1-2, with D possibly TRBD1 on 6 matching bases. The germline V gene encodes CDR1 LGHNA and CDR2 YNFKEQ. The V gene lost 2 bases and the J gene lost 4 bases, with 17 bases spanning the gap. This CDR3 is 16 amino acids long. The CDR3: CASSQTGTGGVYGYTF. For the CDR3, the DNA is TGTGCCAGCAGCCAAACCGGGACGGGGGGCGTCTATGGCTACACCTTC.

Points on this clone: Other nucleotide sequences from this sample produce the same CDR3. The chain employs TRBV4-1 and TRBJ1-1; 9 bases are a match to TRBD1. The junction had 9 bases not matched to a gene; V was cut back by 3 bases and J by 7 bases. CDR1 is MGHRA, CDR2 YSYEKL, per germline. The CDR3 runs 15 residues. The DNA of the CDR3 is TGCGCCAGCAGCCAGGAACAGGGGGCGGGGGTTGAAGCTTTCTTT. It yields the protein CASSQEQGAGVEAFF.

This clone has a handful of counts. V usage is TRBV6-5 and J usage is TRBJ1-1; 9 nucleotides agree with TRBD1. The CDR3 length is 14 residues. Germline V gives CDR1 MNHEY, CDR2 SVGAGI. The V segment lost 5 bases and the J segment 3 bases; nucleotides outside the gene matches: 4. The CDR3, as DNA: TGTGCCAGCAGTAAACAGGGGGCACACACTGAAGCTTTCTTT. Its protein product is CASSKQGAHTEAFF.

V usage is TRBV6-1 and J usage is TRBJ2-5; D not resolved. The end of the DNA aligns better with TRBJ2-7, so the J call may be wrong. The CDR3 loop spans 13 amino acids. Germline V gene lookup returns CDR1 MNHNS and CDR2 SASEGT. In DNA form, the CDR3 reads TGTGCCAGCAGTGAAGCGAGCTCCTACGAGCAGTACTTC. It yields the protein CASSEASSYEQYF.

Regarding this clone: At one end the junction does not follow the germline gene, possibly because of a read error. V and J are TRBV6-1 and TRBJ1-5, with D perhaps TRBD1 (5 bases). Germline V gene lookup returns CDR1 MNHNS and CDR2 SASEGT. There are 14 residues in the CDR3. The CDR3 nucleotides are TGTGTCAGCAGTGTTGACAGTAACAATCAGCCCCAGCATTTT. Amino acid sequence: CVSSVDSNNQPQHF.